Shown below are 5 T cell receptor beta chains from a single sample sequenced in a study of identical twins. TCRdb called the 5' RACE reads again in MiXCR, with one record for every CDR3 protein. Here the sample spans hundreds of thousands of distinct CDR3 sequences, about 7% being singletons. Another study also made use of these data, one on yellow fever vaccine responses in identical twins.

The source material was memory (CD45RO+) T cells sorted from blood. These receptors all come from a young woman in good health.

This clonotype was detected many times. The chain combines TRBV28 with TRBJ1-3; TRBD1 might be the D (6 bases). There are 13 residues in the CDR3. The V gene's germline CDR1 is MDHEN and CDR2 SYDVKM. The V end lost 6 bases, the J end lost 2 bases, and 8 bases lay between the germline ends. The CDR3 loop reads CASRRQAGNTIYF. For the CDR3, the DNA is TGTGCCAGCAGAAGACAGGCTGGAAACACCATATATTTT.

Many counts were recorded for this clonotype. The chain combines TRBV7-8 with TRBJ2-7; D not resolved. Trimming stripped 2 bases from V and 6 bases from J, with 11 bases between. The length of the CDR3 is 13 residues. Germline V gene data show CDR1 as SGHVS and CDR2 as FQNEAQ. In DNA, the CDR3 is TGTGCCAGCAGCTTATCCTCTGCGTCCGAGCAGTACGTC. It translates to CASSLSSASEQYV.

CDR3 coding DNA: TGTGCCAGCAGCTTATTTACGGGAGGGTTCTACGAGCAGTACTTC. Residues: CASSLFTGGFYEQYF. This chain joins TRBV7-2 and TRBJ2-7, with TRBD2 identical over 8 bases. Germline V gene sequence: CDR1 SGHTA, CDR2 FQGNSA. This CDR3 contains 15 residues. Unmatched junction bases numbered 6, after V lost 2 bases and J lost 3 bases.

The chain combines TRBV3-1 with TRBJ1-1; D unresolved. V was trimmed by 0 bases and J by 6 bases, leaving 20 bases between them. The CDR3 has 17 residues. The V gene's germline CDR1 is LGHDT and CDR2 YNNKEL (reference sequence). CDR3 nucleotides: TGTGCCAGCAGCCAAGAAAACAGAAGGTATAAGGGTTCTGAAGCTTTCTTT. Translation gives CASSQENRRYKGSEAFF.

The genes are TRBV5-5 and TRBJ2-7; no firm D call. This CDR3 region has 14 residues. CDR1 and CDR2 (germline): SGHKS, YYEKEE (reference sequence). V gave up 9 bases and J gave up 1 base, with 17 bases separating them. CDR3 DNA: TGTGCCATGGGCCCCGGCCCCTTATCCTACGAGCAGTACGTC. Protein: CAMGPGPLSYEQYV.